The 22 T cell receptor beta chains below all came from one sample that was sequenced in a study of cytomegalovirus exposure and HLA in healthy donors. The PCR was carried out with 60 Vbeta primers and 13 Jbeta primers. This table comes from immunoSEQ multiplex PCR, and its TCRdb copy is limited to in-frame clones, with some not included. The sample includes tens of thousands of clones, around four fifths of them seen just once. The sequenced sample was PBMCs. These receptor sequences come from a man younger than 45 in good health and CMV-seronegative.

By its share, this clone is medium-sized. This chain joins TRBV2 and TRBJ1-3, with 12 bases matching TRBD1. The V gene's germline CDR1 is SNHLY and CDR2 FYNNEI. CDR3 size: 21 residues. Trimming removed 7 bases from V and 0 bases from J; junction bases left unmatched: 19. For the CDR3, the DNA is TGTGCCAGCACTCCCCACCCCTGGGACAGGGGGCTAACGAGCTCTGGAAACACCATATATTTT. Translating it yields CASTPHPWDRGLTSSGNTIYF.

The CDR3: CASTLTRSSGANVLTF. The CDR3 DNA follows: TGTGCCAGCACCCTGACTAGATCCTCTGGGGCCAACGTCCTGACTTTC. The chain couples TRBV27 to TRBJ2-6, with a weak D call TRBD2 (6 bases). There are 16 residues in the CDR3. Trimming removed 7 bases at V and 0 bases at J, with 13 bases between. Germline values: CDR1 MNHEY, CDR2 SMNVEV (reference sequence).

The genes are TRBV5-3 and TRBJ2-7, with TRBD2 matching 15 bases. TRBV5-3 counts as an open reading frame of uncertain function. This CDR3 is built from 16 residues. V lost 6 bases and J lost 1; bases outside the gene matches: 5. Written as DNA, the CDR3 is TGTGCCAGAATAGGACTAGCGGGAGGGCCGTCCTACGAGCAGTACTTC. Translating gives CARIGLAGGPSYEQYF.

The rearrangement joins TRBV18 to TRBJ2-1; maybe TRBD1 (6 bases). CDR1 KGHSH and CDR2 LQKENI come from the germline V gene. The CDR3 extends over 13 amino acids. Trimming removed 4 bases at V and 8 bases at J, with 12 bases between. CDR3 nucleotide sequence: TGTGCCAGCTCACTGAGGACAGTGGATGAGCAGTTCTTC. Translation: CASSLRTVDEQFF. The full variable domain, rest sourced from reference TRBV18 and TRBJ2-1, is NAGVMQNPRHLVRRRGQEARLRCSPMKGHSHVYWYRQLPEEGLKFMVYLQKENIIDESGMPKERFSAEFPKEGPSILRIQQVVRGDSAAYFCASSLRTVDEQFFGPGTRLTVL.

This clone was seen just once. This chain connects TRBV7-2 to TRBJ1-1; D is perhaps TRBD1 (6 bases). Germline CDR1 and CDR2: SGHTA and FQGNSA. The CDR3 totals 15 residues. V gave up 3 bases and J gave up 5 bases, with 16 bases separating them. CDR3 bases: TGTGCCAGCAGCTTTGGGGCAGGGGTGAGGACTGAAGCTTTCTTT. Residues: CASSFGAGVRTEAFF. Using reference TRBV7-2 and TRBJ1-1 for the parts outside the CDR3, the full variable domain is GAGVSQSPSNKVTEKGKDVELRCDPISGHTALYWYRQSLGQGLEFLIYFQGNSAPDKSGLPSDRFSAERTGGSVSTLTIQRTQQEDSAVYLCASSFGAGVRTEAFFGQGTRLTVV.

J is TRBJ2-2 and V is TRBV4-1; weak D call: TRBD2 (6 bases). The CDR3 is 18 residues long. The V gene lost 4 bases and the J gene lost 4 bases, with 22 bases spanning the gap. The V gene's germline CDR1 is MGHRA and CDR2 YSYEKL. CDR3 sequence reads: CASSRKEGVLGSTGELFF. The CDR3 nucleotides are TGCGCCAGCAGCCGTAAGGAGGGTGTCCTTGGATCCACCGGGGAGCTGTTTTTT.

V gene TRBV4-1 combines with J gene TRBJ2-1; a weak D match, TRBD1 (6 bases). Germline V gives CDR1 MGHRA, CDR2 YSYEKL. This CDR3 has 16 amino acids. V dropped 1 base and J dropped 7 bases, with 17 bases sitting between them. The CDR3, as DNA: TGCGCCAGCAGCCAAGGGTTCGGGACACCGGTAAATGAGCAGTTCTTC. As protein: CASSQGFGTPVNEQFF.

The CDR3 DNA is TGTGCCAGCAGCTCGGACAGAAACACTGAAGCTTTCTTT. Amino acids: CASSSDRNTEAFF. The J gene is TRBJ1-1, the V gene TRBV7-3; possibly TRBD1 for D (6 bases). Deletions cut 4 bases from V and 2 bases from J, with 8 bases between. This CDR3 has 13 amino acids. Germline values: CDR1 SGHTA, CDR2 FQGTGA.

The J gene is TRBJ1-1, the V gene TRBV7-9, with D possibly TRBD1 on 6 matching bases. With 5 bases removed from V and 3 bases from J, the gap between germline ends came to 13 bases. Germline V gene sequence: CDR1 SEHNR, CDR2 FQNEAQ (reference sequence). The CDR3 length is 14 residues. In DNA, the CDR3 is TGTGCCAGCAGCATTCGAGGACAGTACACTGAAGCTTTCTTT. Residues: CASSIRGQYTEAFF.

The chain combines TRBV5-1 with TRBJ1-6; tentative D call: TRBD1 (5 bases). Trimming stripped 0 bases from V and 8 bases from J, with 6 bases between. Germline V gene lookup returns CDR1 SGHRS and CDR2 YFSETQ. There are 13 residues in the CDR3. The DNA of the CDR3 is TGCGCCAGCAGCTTGGGGGGGGATTCACCCCTCCACTTT. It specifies CASSLGGDSPLHF.

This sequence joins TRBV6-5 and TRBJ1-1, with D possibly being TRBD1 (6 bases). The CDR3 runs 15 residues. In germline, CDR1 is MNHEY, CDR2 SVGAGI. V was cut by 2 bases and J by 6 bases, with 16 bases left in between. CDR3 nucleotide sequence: TGTGCCAGCAGTTACCCCGGGGGGGGCAAGGCTGAAGCTTTCTTT. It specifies CASSYPGGGKAEAFF.

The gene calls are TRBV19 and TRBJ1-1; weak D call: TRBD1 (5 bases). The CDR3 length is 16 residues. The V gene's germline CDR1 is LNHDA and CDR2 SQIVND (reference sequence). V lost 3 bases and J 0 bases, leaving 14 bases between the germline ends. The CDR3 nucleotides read TGTGCCAGTAGTATTTTGACAGCCGGTATGAACACTGAAGCTTTCTTT. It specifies CASSILTAGMNTEAFF.

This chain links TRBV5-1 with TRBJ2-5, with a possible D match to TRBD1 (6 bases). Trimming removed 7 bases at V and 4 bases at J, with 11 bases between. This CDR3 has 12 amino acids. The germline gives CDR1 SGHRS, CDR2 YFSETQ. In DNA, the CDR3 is TGCGCCAGCCGGGACAACGGAGAGACCCAGTACTTC. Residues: CASRDNGETQYF.

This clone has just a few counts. The CDR3 region is CASSLGQGRLAKNIQYF. The CDR3 nucleotides are TGTGCCAGCAGCTTAGGACAGGGAAGGTTAGCCAAAAACATTCAGTACTTC. V is TRBV7-8 and J is TRBJ2-4; 7 bases align to TRBD1. V trimming: 1 base; J trimming: 0 bases; junction bases outside the gene matches: 6. In germline, CDR1 is SGHVS, CDR2 FQNEAQ. The CDR3 is 17 amino acids.

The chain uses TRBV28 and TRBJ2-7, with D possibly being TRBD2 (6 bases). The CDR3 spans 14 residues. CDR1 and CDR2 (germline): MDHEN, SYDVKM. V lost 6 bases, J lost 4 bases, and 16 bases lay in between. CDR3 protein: CASSPGLRGYEQYF. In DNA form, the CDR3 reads TGTGCCAGCAGCCCGGGACTGCGTGGGTACGAGCAGTACTTC.

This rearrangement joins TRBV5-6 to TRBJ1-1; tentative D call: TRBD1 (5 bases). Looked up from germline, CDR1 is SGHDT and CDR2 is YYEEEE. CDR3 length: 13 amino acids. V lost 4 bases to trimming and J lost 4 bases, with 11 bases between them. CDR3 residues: CASSRIRGTEAFF. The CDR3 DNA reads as TGTGCCAGCAGCCGAATTAGGGGCACTGAAGCTTTCTTT.

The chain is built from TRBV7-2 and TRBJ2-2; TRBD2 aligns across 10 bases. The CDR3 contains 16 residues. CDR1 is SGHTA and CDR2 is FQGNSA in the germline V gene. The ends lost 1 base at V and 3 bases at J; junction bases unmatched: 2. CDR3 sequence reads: CASSLGLAGYTGELFF. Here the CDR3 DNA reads TGTGCCAGCAGCTTAGGACTAGCGGGTTACACCGGGGAGCTGTTTTTT. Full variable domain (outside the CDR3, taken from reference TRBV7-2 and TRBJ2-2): GAGVSQSPSNKVTEKGKDVELRCDPISGHTALYWYRQSLGQGLEFLIYFQGNSAPDKSGLPSDRFSAERTGGSVSTLTIQRTQQEDSAVYLCASSLGLAGYTGELFFGEGSRLTVL.

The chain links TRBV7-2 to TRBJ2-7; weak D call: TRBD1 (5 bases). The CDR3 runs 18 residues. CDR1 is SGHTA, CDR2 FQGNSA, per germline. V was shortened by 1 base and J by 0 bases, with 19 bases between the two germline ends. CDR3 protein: CASSLVSGMALSSYEQYF. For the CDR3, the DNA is TGTGCCAGCAGCTTAGTCTCAGGGATGGCGCTGAGCTCCTACGAGCAGTACTTC.

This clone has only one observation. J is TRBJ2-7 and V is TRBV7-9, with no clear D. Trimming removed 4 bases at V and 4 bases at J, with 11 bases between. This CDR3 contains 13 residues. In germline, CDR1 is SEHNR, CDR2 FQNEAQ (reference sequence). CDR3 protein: CASSSNTYYEQYF. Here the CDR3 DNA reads TGTGCCAGCAGCTCCAACACATATTACGAGCAGTACTTC. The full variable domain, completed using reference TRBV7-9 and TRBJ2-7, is DTGVSQNPRHKITKRGQNVTFRCDPISEHNRLYWYRQTLGQGPEFLTYFQNEAQLEKSRLLSDRFSAERPKGSFSTLEIQRTEQGDSAMYLCASSSNTYYEQYFGPGTRLTVT.

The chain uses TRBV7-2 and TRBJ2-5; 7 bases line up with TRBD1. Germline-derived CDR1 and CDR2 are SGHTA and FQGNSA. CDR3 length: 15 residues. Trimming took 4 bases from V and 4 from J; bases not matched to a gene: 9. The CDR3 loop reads CASSSFATGAETQYF. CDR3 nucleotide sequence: TGTGCCAGCAGCTCGTTCGCAACAGGGGCAGAGACCCAGTACTTC.

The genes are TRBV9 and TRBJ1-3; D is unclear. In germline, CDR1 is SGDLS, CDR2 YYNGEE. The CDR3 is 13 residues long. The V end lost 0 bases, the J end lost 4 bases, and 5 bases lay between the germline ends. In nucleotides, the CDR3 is TGTGCCAGCAGCGTAGCTTTAGGAAACACCATATATTTT. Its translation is CASSVALGNTIYF. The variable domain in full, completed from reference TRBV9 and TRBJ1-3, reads DSGVTQTPKHLITATGQRVTLRCSPRSGDLSVYWYQQSLDQGLQFLIQYYNGEERAKGNILERFSAQQFPDLHSELNLSSLELGDSALYFCASSVALGNTIYFGEGSWLTVV.

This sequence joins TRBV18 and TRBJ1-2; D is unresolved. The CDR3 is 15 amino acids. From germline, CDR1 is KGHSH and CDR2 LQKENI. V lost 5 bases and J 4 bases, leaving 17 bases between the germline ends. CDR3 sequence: CASSSGATPSYGYTF. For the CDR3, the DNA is TGTGCCAGCTCATCAGGCGCCACCCCGAGCTATGGCTACACCTTC.